This entry lists 7 T cell receptor beta chains sequenced from one sample in a study of OX40 agonist ivuxolimab in advanced cancers. TCRdb's table, derived via immunoSEQ multiplex PCR, lists solely in-frame clones and lacks some. Of tens of thousands of clones detected, less than 90% appear once; the ten largest clones hold 0.7% to 0.9%. Sequenced material: CD4+ or CD8+ T cells sorted from blood, taken in a trial of the OX40 agonist ivuxolimab. Source of these receptors: an adult with an advanced solid tumor such as melanoma, head and neck, liver or kidney cancer.

The V gene is TRBV4-1, the J gene TRBJ1-6; 7 bases are shared with TRBD1. V lost 0 bases to trimming and J lost 2 bases; unmatched junction nucleotides: 4. The length of the CDR3 is 17 residues. The germline V gene encodes CDR1 MGHRA and CDR2 YSYEKL. In DNA, the CDR3 is TGCGCCAGCAGCCAAGAAAAGGGGGCCCCCTATAATTCACCCCTCCACTTT. Its protein is CASSQEKGAPYNSPLHF.

The chain carries TRBV6-1 and TRBJ1-4; 9 bases align to TRBD1. The CDR3 runs 14 residues. V shed 5 bases and J 8 bases; nucleotides not matched to a gene: 6. Germline lookup yields CDR1 MNHNS and CDR2 SASEGT. CDR3: CASSFGQGNEKLFF. As DNA, the CDR3 is TGTGCCAGCAGTTTTGGACAGGGGAACGAAAAACTGTTTTTT.

The chain joins TRBV18 to TRBJ2-2, with D uncertain. In germline, CDR1 is KGHSH, CDR2 LQKENI. This CDR3 is 16 amino acids long. Trimming removed 0 bases from V and 3 bases from J, with 11 bases in between. The CDR3 protein is CASSPPSRSDTGELFF. As DNA, the CDR3 is TGTGCCAGCTCACCACCTTCACGGAGTGACACCGGGGAGCTGTTTTTT.

The V and J genes are TRBV4-2 and TRBJ2-1, with D possibly called TRBD1 or TRBD2 (6 bases each). V was trimmed by 0 bases and J by 6 bases, leaving 9 bases between them. The length of the CDR3 is 14 residues. Germline V lookup: CDR1 LGHNA, CDR2 YNFKEQ. The DNA of the CDR3 is TGTGCCAGCAGCCAAGATGGGGGGCCCAATGAGCAGTTCTTC. Its protein product is CASSQDGGPNEQFF.

The V gene is TRBV5-4, the J gene TRBJ2-3; 10 positions match TRBD2. Germline V gives CDR1 SGHNT, CDR2 YYREEE (reference sequence). Trimming took 1 base from V and 1 from J; bases not matched to a gene: 6. This CDR3 is built from 17 residues. The CDR3, as DNA: TGTGCCAGCAGCTTGATGGCTAGCGGGGGCCGCACAGATACGCAGTATTTT. It is translated as CASSLMASGGRTDTQYF. Full variable domain (rest looked up from reference TRBV5-4 and TRBJ2-3): ETGVTQSPTHLIKTRGQQVTLRCSSQSGHNTVSWYQQALGQGPQFIFQYYREEENGRGNFPPRFSGLQFPNYSSELNVNALELDDSALYLCASSLMASGGRTDTQYFGPGTRLTVL.

A few counts support this clone. The rearrangement joins TRBV7-2 to TRBJ2-1; tentative D call: TRBD1 (5 bases). Trimming pared 5 bases from V and 7 bases from J, leaving 15 bases between. Germline lookup yields CDR1 SGHTA and CDR2 FQGNSA. The CDR3 runs 14 residues. The CDR3 DNA reads TGTGCCAGCAGCCCCTTTTCAGGGCCGAATGAGCAGTTCTTC. Encoded protein: CASSPFSGPNEQFF.

The rearrangement links TRBV7-8 to TRBJ2-7, with 8 bases matching TRBD1. After removal of 5 bases from V and 2 bases from J, the junction contained 8 bases not matched to a gene. The CDR3 contains 15 residues. Germline CDR1 and CDR2: SGHVS and FQNEAQ. CDR3 loop: CASSPPGQAAYEQYF. Here the CDR3 DNA reads TGTGCCAGCAGCCCCCCGGGACAGGCGGCCTACGAGCAGTACTTC.